Reported below is one TCR beta chain. This specimen belongs to a study of regulatory T cells in long-lasting Graves disease. TCR beta libraries were built with iRepertoire HTBI primers and Arm-PCR of CDR3 regions. TCRdb reanalysed the multiplex PCR reads using MiXCR and keeps one entry per CDR3 protein. This table has under 500,000 distinct CDR3 sequences, 20% to 25% appearing once. As to time point: persistent/refractory GD, antithyroid drugs over 5 years with positive TRAb. From RNA extracted from PBMCs, the TCR library was made. This CDR3 has 16 residues. Germline assignment: CDR1 MDHEN and CDR2 SYDVKM. Losses at the gene ends were 6 bases for V and 6 bases for J; bases not matched to a gene: 10.

The sample was peripheral blood mononuclear cells (PBMCs), taken when the disease was refractory, from a patient treated with antithyroid drugs. The rearrangement uses TRBV28 and TRBJ2-1, with 11 bases matching TRBD2. The clonotype was recovered from a female donor with Graves disease. The chain's CDR3 is CASREMLAGGVNEQFF. Written as DNA, the CDR3 is TGTGCCAGCAGAGAAATGTTAGCGGGAGGGGTCAATGAGCAGTTCTTC.